The rows below give T cell receptor beta chains drawn from one sample of a study of T cell responses to AZD1222 COVID-19 vaccine. The method was immunoSEQ multiplex PCR; TCRdb's version includes in-frame clones alone and lacks a portion of them. The sample holds some 110,000 clones, about 88% seen once. Here the sequenced sample was peripheral blood, taken 28 days after the second AZD1222 dose. Receptors originate from an adult who received the AZD1222 COVID-19 vaccine. CDR3s include the opening cysteine and the closing phenylalanine or tryptophan. The D gene is left open where the match is weak. Rows may omit the clone size; those that give it use once, few, many or a size class.

d_call	v_call	clone_size	j_call	cdr3_nt	cdr3_aa
TRBD1	TRBV19	-	TRBJ1-2	TGTGCCAGTAGCGAGGGACAGCTGTGGGATAACTATGGCTACACCTTC	CASSEGQLWDNYGYTF
-	TRBV12-5	-	TRBJ2-1	TGTGCTAGTGGTTCTAAAACCGGGATCCCGGCATATGAGCAGTTCTTC	CASGSKTGIPAYEQFF
-	TRBV25-1	-	TRBJ1-2	TGTGCCAGCAGTGAATACACAGGGATCTATGGCTACACCTTC	CASSEYTGIYGYTF
-	TRBV5-1	-	TRBJ2-6	TGCGCCAGCGGCTCTGAATCTGGGGCCAACGTCCTGACTTTC	CASGSESGANVLTF
-	TRBV10-3	-	TRBJ1-3	TGTGCCATCAGCCAGGGGTTGTTGGCTGGAAACACCATATATTTT	CAISQGLLAGNTIYF
-	TRBV11-3	-	TRBJ1-3	TGTGCCAGCAGCTTAGGGGACTCTGGAAACACCATATATTTT	CASSLGDSGNTIYF
-	TRBV12-3/TRBV12-4	-	TRBJ1-5	TGTGCCAGCAGCCCGGAGGATCAGCCCCAGCATTTT	CASSPEDQPQHF
-	TRBV19	-	TRBJ1-1	TGTGCCAGTACTAAGGACAGTTTGAACACTGAAGCTTTCTTT	CASTKDSLNTEAFF
TRBD2	TRBV24-1	-	TRBJ2-7	TGTGCCACCACTACTAGCGGGAACGACCACGAGCAGTACTTC	CATTTSGNDHEQYF
-	TRBV11-1	-	TRBJ2-2	TGTGCCAGCAGCTTACTGGAGGGCACCGGGGAGCTGTTTTTT	CASSLLEGTGELFF
-	TRBV7-9	-	TRBJ1-3	TGTGCCAGCAGCGTCGGGCTTGGAAACACCATATATTTT	CASSVGLGNTIYF
-	TRBV7-3	-	TRBJ2-7	TGTGCCAGCAGCTCGGACGACTCCTACGAGCAGTACTTC	CASSSDDSYEQYF
-	TRBV23-1	-	TRBJ1-1	TGCGCCAAGGAGACAGTAACGAACACTGAAGCTTTCTTT	CAKETVTNTEAFF
-	TRBV20-1	once	TRBJ1-5	TGCAGTGCTAGTCTCGGGGGGTCCAATCAGCCCCAGCATTTT	CSASLGGSNQPQHF
-	TRBV6-4	many	TRBJ2-2	TGTGCCAGCAGTGACAGGGACACCGGGGAGCTGTTTTTT	CASSDRDTGELFF
-	TRBV6-5	-	TRBJ2-2	TGTGCCAGCAGTTACGCGACCCTTTTAACCGGGGAGCTGTTTTTT	CASSYATLLTGELFF
TRBD2	TRBV7-2	-	TRBJ2-3	TGTGCCAGCAGCTCACCGGGACTAGCTGGCGCAGATACGCAGTATTTT	CASSSPGLAGADTQYF